This T cell receptor (beta chain) was sequenced during a study of blood T cell repertoires in COVID-19. The CDR3 has 13 residues. CDR1 and CDR2 (germline): MNHEY, SVGAGI. Germline trimming cut 11 bases from V and 1 base from J; bases unmatched to any gene: 7. Produced via immunoSEQ multiplex PCR; TCRdb's table is partial and in-frame only. The data hold about 200,000 clones, with about 86% observed a single time. Patients at the Seattle site were enrolled during active infection and followed longitudinally. The sequence came from a woman aged 45-59 years with COVID-19, enrolled during active disease. This rearrangement joins TRBV6-5 to TRBJ1-1, with TRBD1 matching over 7 bases. The sample taken for sequencing was peripheral blood. CDR3 DNA sequence: TGTGCCGGACAGGCGTGGGAGAACACTGAAGCTTTCTTT. Translating gives CAGQAWENTEAFF.